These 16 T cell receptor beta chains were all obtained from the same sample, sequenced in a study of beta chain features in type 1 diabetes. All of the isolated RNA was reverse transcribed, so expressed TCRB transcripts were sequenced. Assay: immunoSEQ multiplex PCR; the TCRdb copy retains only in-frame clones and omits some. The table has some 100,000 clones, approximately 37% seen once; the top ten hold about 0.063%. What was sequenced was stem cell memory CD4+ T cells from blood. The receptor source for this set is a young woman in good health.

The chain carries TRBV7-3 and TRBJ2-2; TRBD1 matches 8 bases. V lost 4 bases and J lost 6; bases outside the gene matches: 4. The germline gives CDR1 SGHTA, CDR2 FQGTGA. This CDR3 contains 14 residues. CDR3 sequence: CASSYSGGPGELFF. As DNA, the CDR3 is TGTGCCAGCAGCTACTCAGGGGGCCCCGGGGAGCTGTTTTTT.

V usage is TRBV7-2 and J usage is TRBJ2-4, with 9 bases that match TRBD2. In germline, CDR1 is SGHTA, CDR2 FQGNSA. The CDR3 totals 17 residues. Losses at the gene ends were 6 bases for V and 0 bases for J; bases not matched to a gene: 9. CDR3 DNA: TGTGCCAGCAGGCGGACTAGCGCAGACGCAGCCAAAAACATTCAGTACTTC. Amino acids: CASRRTSADAAKNIQYF. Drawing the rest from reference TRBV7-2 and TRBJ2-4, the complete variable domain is GAGVSQSPSNKVTEKGKDVELRCDPISGHTALYWYRQSLGQGLEFLIYFQGNSAPDKSGLPSDRFSAERTGGSVSTLTIQRTQQEDSAVYLCASRRTSADAAKNIQYFGAGTRLSVL.

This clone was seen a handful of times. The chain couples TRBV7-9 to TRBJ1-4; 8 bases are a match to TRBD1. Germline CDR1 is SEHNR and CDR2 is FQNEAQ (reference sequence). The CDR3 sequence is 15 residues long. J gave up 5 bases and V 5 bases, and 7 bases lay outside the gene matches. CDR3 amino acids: CASSPGQGRNEKLFF. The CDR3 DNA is TGTGCCAGCAGCCCAGGACAGGGAAGGAATGAAAAACTGTTTTTT.

The CDR3 coding sequence is TGTGCCACCAGTGCACGGCTAGCCGACTACGAGCAGTACTTC. This codes for CATSARLADYEQYF. The chain is built from TRBV15 and TRBJ2-5, with D possibly being TRBD2 (5 bases). The better agreement between TRBJ2-7 and the DNA end casts doubt on the J call. CDR1 is LNHNV, CDR2 YYDKDF, per germline (reference sequence). The CDR3 extends over 14 amino acids.

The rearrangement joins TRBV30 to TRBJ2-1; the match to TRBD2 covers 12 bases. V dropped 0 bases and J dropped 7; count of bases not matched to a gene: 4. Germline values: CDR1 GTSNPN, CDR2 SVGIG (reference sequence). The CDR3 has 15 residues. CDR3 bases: TGTGCCTGGAGTGTAACTAGCGGGAGGTATAATGAGCAGTTCTTC. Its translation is CAWSVTSGRYNEQFF.

CDR3 bases: TGTGCCAGCAGTTTTGCAGGGAGACTAGTCTACGAGCAGTACTTC. It translates to CASSFAGRLVYEQYF. V gene TRBV27 combines with J gene TRBJ2-7, with D possibly TRBD2 on 6 matching bases. Per the germline V gene, CDR1 is MNHEY and CDR2 is SMNVEV (reference sequence). The germline V and J ends were trimmed by 3 bases and 3 bases, with 15 bases remaining between them. The CDR3 has 15 residues.

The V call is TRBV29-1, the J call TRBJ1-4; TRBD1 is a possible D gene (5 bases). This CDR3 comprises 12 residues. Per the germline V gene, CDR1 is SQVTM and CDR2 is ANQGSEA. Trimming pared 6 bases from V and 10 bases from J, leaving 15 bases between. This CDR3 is CSVSLQGRKLFF. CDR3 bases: TGCAGCGTCTCCCTTCAGGGCAGAAAACTGTTTTTT.

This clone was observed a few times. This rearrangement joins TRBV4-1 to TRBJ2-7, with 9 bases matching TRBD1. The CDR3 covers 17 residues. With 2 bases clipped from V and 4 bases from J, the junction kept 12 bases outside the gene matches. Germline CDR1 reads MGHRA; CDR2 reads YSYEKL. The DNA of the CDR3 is TGCGCCAGCAGCCAATGGCCCGTCGGGACAGGGTCGTACGAGCAGTACTTC. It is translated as CASSQWPVGTGSYEQYF.

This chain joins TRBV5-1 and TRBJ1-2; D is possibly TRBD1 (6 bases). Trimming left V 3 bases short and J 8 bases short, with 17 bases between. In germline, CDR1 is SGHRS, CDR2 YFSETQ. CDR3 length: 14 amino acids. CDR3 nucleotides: TGCGCCAGCAGCTCTATCTTAACAGGGAGCGGCTACACCTTC. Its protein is CASSSILTGSGYTF.

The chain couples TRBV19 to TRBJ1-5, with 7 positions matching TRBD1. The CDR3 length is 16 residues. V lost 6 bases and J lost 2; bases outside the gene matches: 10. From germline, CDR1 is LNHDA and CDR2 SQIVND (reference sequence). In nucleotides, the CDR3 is TGTGCCAGTAGGGAAACAGGGGTTCGAGGCAATCAGCCCCAGCATTTT. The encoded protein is CASRETGVRGNQPQHF.

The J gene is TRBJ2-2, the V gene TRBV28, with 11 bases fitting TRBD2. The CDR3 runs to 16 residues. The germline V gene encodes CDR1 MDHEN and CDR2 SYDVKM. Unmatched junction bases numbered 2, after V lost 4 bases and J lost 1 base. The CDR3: CASSSGLAVNTGELFF. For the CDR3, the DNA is TGTGCCAGCAGTTCGGGACTAGCGGTGAACACCGGGGAGCTGTTTTTT.

The CDR3 is CASSLPAYEQYF. CDR3 DNA: TGTGCCAGCAGTTTGCCAGCGTACGAGCAGTACTTC. The genes are TRBV28 and TRBJ2-7; D is undetermined. Germline V gene sequence: CDR1 MDHEN, CDR2 SYDVKM. The CDR3 runs 12 residues. Deletions cut 3 bases from V and 4 bases from J, with 7 bases between.

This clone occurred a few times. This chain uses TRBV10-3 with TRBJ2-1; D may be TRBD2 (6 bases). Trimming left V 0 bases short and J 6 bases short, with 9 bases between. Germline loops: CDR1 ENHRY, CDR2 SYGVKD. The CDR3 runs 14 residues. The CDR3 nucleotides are TGTGCCATCAGTGAGTCCGTGGAGGGCAATGAGCAGTTCTTC. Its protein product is CAISESVEGNEQFF.

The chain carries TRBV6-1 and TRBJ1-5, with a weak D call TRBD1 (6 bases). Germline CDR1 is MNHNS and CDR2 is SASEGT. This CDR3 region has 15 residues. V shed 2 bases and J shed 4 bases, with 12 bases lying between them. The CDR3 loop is CASSEKGQGNQPQHF. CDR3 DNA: TGTGCCAGCAGTGAAAAGGGGCAGGGGAATCAGCCCCAGCATTTT.

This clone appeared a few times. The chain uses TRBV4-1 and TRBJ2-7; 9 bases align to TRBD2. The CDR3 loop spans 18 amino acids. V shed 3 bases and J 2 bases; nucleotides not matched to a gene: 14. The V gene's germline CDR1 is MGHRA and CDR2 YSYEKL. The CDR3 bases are TGCGCCAGCAGCCAGCCCCGGACACTAGCGGGCCCTACCTACGAGCAGTACTTC. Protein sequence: CASSQPRTLAGPTYEQYF.

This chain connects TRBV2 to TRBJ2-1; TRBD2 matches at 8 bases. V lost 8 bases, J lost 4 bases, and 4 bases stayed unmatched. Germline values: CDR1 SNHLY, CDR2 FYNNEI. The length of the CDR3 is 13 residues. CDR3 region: CASGVAGYNEQFF. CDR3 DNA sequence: TGTGCCAGCGGGGTAGCGGGGTACAATGAGCAGTTCTTC.